Below, 28 T cell receptor beta chains from the same sample are listed, as sequenced in a study of blood T cell repertoires in COVID-19. Here immunoSEQ multiplex PCR was the method, and the copy in TCRdb shows in-frame clones only, minus some. This table has roughly 150,000 clones, 85% to 90% appearing once. The specimen sequenced was peripheral blood. The receptors shown here come from a man aged 50-59 years who had recovered from COVID-19.

The V and J genes are TRBV18 and TRBJ2-7, with TRBD2 identical over 14 bases. V was clipped by 3 bases and J by 2 bases; unmatched bases: 9. Germline assignment: CDR1 KGHSH and CDR2 LQKENI. This CDR3 is 18 amino acids long. The CDR3 protein is CASSPMGTSGGRTYEQYF. CDR3 nucleotides: TGTGCCAGCTCACCTATGGGGACTAGCGGGGGACGTACCTACGAGCAGTACTTC.

This clone was seen a handful of times. The chain carries TRBV5-6 and TRBJ2-5, with a tentative D call TRBD2 (5 bases). The V and J ends lost 4 bases and 4 bases respectively, with 11 bases between them. The CDR3 is 13 amino acids. The germline V gene encodes CDR1 SGHDT and CDR2 YYEEEE. The CDR3 DNA follows: TGTGCCAGCAGCCGTCCCGAGGGAGAGACCCAGTACTTC. Translated, it gives CASSRPEGETQYF.

This sequence joins TRBV7-6 and TRBJ2-1, with a weak D call TRBD2 (6 bases). Germline-derived CDR1 and CDR2 are SGHVS and FNYEAQ. The CDR3 has 16 amino acids. Trimming cost V 2 bases and J 7 bases, with 18 bases left between them. This CDR3 is CASSLMGLRGSNEQFF. The CDR3 DNA is TGTGCCAGCAGCTTAATGGGACTCCGGGGATCTAATGAGCAGTTCTTC.

The rearrangement joins TRBV30 to TRBJ1-4; 12 bases match TRBD1. J gave up 8 bases and V 2 bases, and 6 bases lay outside the gene matches. The germline V gene has CDR1 GTSNPN and CDR2 SVGIG (reference sequence). This CDR3 region has 15 residues. CDR3 nucleotides: TGTGCCTGGAGTTCGGGACAGGGGGCTGGGGAAAAACTGTTTTTT. Translated, it gives CAWSSGQGAGEKLFF.

CDR3 in DNA: TGTGCCAGCAGTTTTAGCGGCTCCTACAATGAGCAGTTCTTC. This gives the protein CASSFSGSYNEQFF. The chain recombines TRBV6-2 or TRBV6-3 with TRBJ2-1, with D possibly TRBD2 on 6 matching bases. Trimming stripped 4 bases from V and 0 bases from J, with 7 bases between. Germline CDR1 reads MNHEY; CDR2 reads SVGEGT. The CDR3 has 14 residues.

The chain is built from TRBV7-9 and TRBJ2-3; 10 nucleotides agree with TRBD1. The ends lost 4 bases at V and 6 bases at J; junction bases unmatched: 4. The CDR3 has 14 amino acids. CDR1 is SEHNR, CDR2 FQNEAQ, per germline (reference sequence). CDR3 sequence (DNA): TGTGCCAGCAGCTCGACAGGGGGCGTTGATACGCAGTATTTT. Residues: CASSSTGGVDTQYF.

The V gene is TRBV10-3, the J gene TRBJ1-1; D call uncertain. CDR3 size: 16 residues. V was trimmed by 10 bases and J by 1 base, leaving 22 bases between them. Germline loops: CDR1 ENHRY, CDR2 SYGVKD. This chain's CDR3 is CATSVVQDLRNTEAFF. CDR3 sequence (DNA): TGTGCCACCTCAGTGGTTCAGGACTTAAGGAACACTGAAGCTTTCTTT.

J is TRBJ1-2 and V is TRBV3-1 (or the pseudogene TRBV3-2), with TRBD1 identical over 10 bases. V shed 1 base and J 5 bases; nucleotides not matched to a gene: 7. The CDR3 consists of 16 residues. Germline loops: CDR1 LGHDT, CDR2 YNNKEL (reference sequence). Written as DNA, the CDR3 is TGTGCCAGCAGCCAAGCAGGGACAGGGGAATATTATGGCTACACCTTC. Translated, it gives CASSQAGTGEYYGYTF.

The chain joins TRBV10-3 to TRBJ1-5, with D perhaps TRBD1 (5 bases). The CDR3 has 15 amino acids. Germline CDR1 is ENHRY and CDR2 is SYGVKD. V was shortened by 2 bases and J by 7 bases, with 15 bases between the two germline ends. The CDR3 loop reads CAISEVLTVGQPQHF. In nucleotides, the CDR3 is TGTGCCATCAGTGAGGTTTTGACAGTAGGGCAGCCCCAGCATTTT.

The genes are TRBV30 and TRBJ1-5; D is unresolved. V lost 2 bases and J lost 3, with 8 bases in between. Germline CDR1 reads GTSNPN; CDR2 reads SVGIG (reference sequence). This CDR3 contains 13 residues. Written as DNA, the CDR3 is TGTGCCTGGAGTAACAGTTACAATCAGCCCCAGCATTTT. Amino acid sequence: CAWSNSYNQPQHF.

The rearrangement links TRBV18 to TRBJ2-3; D ambiguous. This CDR3 comprises 14 residues. Germline V gives CDR1 KGHSH, CDR2 LQKENI. V was cut by 2 bases and J by 0 bases, with 6 bases left in between. The CDR3 DNA sequence: TGTGCCAGCTCACCATTCTCTAGCACAGATACGCAGTATTTT. It translates to CASSPFSSTDTQYF.

The chain uses TRBV28 and TRBJ2-4, with 9 bases aligning to TRBD1. Germline V CDR1 and CDR2: MDHEN, SYDVKM. V dropped 6 bases and J dropped 0; count of bases not matched to a gene: 6. The CDR3 has 16 residues. CDR3 bases: TGTGCCAGCAGGGGAGACAGGGGGGTAGCCAAAAACATTCAGTACTTC. Translated, it gives CASRGDRGVAKNIQYF.

A single count supports this clone. The genes are TRBV30 and TRBJ2-1, with 13 nucleotides matching TRBD2. Germline CDR1 and CDR2: GTSNPN and SVGIG (reference sequence). The length of the CDR3 is 15 residues. Losses at the gene ends were 5 bases for V and 5 bases for J; bases not matched to a gene: 6. In DNA form, the CDR3 reads TGTGCCTGGGAACTAGCGGGGGGGCCCCACAATGAGCAGTTCTTC. Its protein product is CAWELAGGPHNEQFF.

The rearrangement joins TRBV19 to TRBJ2-2, with 12 bases fitting TRBD2. Germline trimming cut 2 bases from V and 6 bases from J; bases unmatched to any gene: 1. In germline, CDR1 is LNHDA, CDR2 SQIVND (reference sequence). The CDR3 has 15 residues. CDR3 in DNA: TGTGCCAGTAGTATAACTAGCGGGGGGCCCGGGGAGCTGTTTTTT. It specifies CASSITSGGPGELFF. The complete variable domain, with remaining parts taken from reference TRBV19 and TRBJ2-2, reads DGGITQSPKYLFRKEGQNVTLSCEQNLNHDAMYWYRQDPGQGLRLIYYSQIVNDFQKGDIAEGYSVSREKKESFPLTVTSAQKNPTAFYLCASSITSGGPGELFFGEGSRLTVL.

The chain combines TRBV4-2 with TRBJ1-3; the match to TRBD1 covers 8 bases. CDR3 length: 18 amino acids. The J segment lost 1 base and the V segment lost 0 bases, leaving 8 bases of the junction unmatched. The germline V gene has CDR1 LGHNA and CDR2 YNFKEQ. Written as DNA, the CDR3 is TGTGCCAGCAGCCAAGACCCCACAGGGGGTTTTTCTGGAAACACCATATATTTT. As protein: CASSQDPTGGFSGNTIYF.

This clone was observed a few times. V usage is TRBV5-1 and J usage is TRBJ2-7, with TRBD2 matching 12 bases. This CDR3 is built from 16 residues. Germline CDR1 reads SGHRS; CDR2 reads YFSETQ. V shed 4 bases, J shed 1 base, and the junction held 6 bases outside the gene matches. CDR3 nucleotides: TGCGCCAGCAGCCCCGTAGGACTAGCGGGATCCTACGAGCAGTACTTC. Protein: CASSPVGLAGSYEQYF.

J is TRBJ2-1 and V is TRBV5-4, with TRBD2 identical over 8 bases. The germline CDR1 and CDR2 sequences are SGHNT and YYREEE (reference sequence). Unmatched junction bases numbered 17, after V lost 7 bases and J lost 8 bases. The CDR3 has 16 residues. CDR3 in amino acids: CASSPGGGAVIDEQFF. CDR3 nucleotides: TGTGCCAGCTCTCCGGGAGGGGGGGCAGTTATCGATGAGCAGTTCTTC. The whole variable domain, filled in from reference TRBV5-4 and TRBJ2-1, reads ETGVTQSPTHLIKTRGQQVTLRCSSQSGHNTVSWYQQALGQGPQFIFQYYREEENGRGNFPPRFSGLQFPNYSSELNVNALELDDSALYLCASSPGGGAVIDEQFFGPGTRLTVL.

The J gene is TRBJ2-7, the V gene TRBV11-2; 8 bases fit TRBD2. Germline V gives CDR1 SGHAT, CDR2 FQNNGV. CDR3 length equals 17 residues. J was trimmed by 0 bases and V by 0 bases; bases with no gene match: 7. CDR3 in amino acids: CASSLDSTSGGSYEQYF. CDR3 coding DNA: TGTGCCAGCAGCTTAGATTCAACTAGCGGAGGCTCCTACGAGCAGTACTTC. Supplemented by reference TRBV11-2 and TRBJ2-7, the full variable domain reads EAGVAQSPRYKIIEKRQSVAFWCNPISGHATLYWYQQILGQGPKLLIQFQNNGVVDDSQLPKDRFSAERLKGVDSTLKIQPAKLEDSAVYLCASSLDSTSGGSYEQYFGPGTRLTVT.

This rearrangement joins TRBV6-4 to TRBJ2-2; D perhaps matches TRBD2 (5 bases). The ends were cut back, 3 bases at V and 7 bases at J, with 6 bases in the middle. The V gene's germline CDR1 is MRHNA and CDR2 SNTAGT. The CDR3 length is 12 residues. The CDR3 DNA is TGTGCCAGCAGTGATCGGGGCGGGGAGCTGTTTTTT. It translates to CASSDRGGELFF.

This CDR3 is CASSLGGPPDTQYF. In DNA, the CDR3 is TGCGCCAGCAGCTTGGGGGGGCCACCAGATACGCAGTATTTT. The chain carries TRBV5-1 and TRBJ2-3, with D possibly being TRBD1 (6 bases). The CDR3 covers 14 residues. Germline V gene lookup returns CDR1 SGHRS and CDR2 YFSETQ. The V gene lost 0 bases and the J gene lost 4 bases, with 9 bases spanning the gap.

The gene calls are TRBV29-1 and TRBJ2-1, with 10 bases matching TRBD2. The CDR3 runs to 15 residues. Per germline, CDR1 SQVTM and CDR2 ANQGSEA. V lost 3 bases and J lost 1; bases outside the gene matches: 3. For the CDR3, the DNA is TGCAGCGTTGACCTAGCGGGAGCGTCCTACAATGAGCAGTTCTTC. It translates to CSVDLAGASYNEQFF.

The rearrangement joins TRBV3-1 (or the pseudogene TRBV3-2) to TRBJ2-7; 8 positions agree with TRBD2. The V segment lost 4 bases and the J segment 0 bases; nucleotides outside the gene matches: 8. CDR1 and CDR2 (germline): LGHDT, YNNKEL (reference sequence). The CDR3 is 16 amino acids. CDR3: CASSRSNSGSSYEQYF. For the CDR3, the DNA is TGTGCCAGCAGCCGATCGAACAGCGGGAGCTCCTACGAGCAGTACTTC.

The chain is built from TRBV12-5 and TRBJ1-1; D uncertain. V was cut by 8 bases and J by 1 base, with 17 bases left in between. There are 15 residues in the CDR3. Looked up from germline, CDR1 is LGHNT and CDR2 is FRNRAP. The DNA for the CDR3 is TGTGCTAGTAGTCCTGAGGGAAGGCCGAACACTGAAGCTTTCTTT. Translated, it gives CASSPEGRPNTEAFF.

The rearrangement joins TRBV29-1 to TRBJ2-5, with D hard to call. The length of the CDR3 is 13 residues. Trimming pared 4 bases from V and 1 base from J, leaving 10 bases between. Germline V gene sequence: CDR1 SQVTM, CDR2 ANQGSEA. Here the CDR3 DNA reads TGCAGCGTTGCAATACTCGGCCAAGAGACCCAGTACTTC. It encodes CSVAILGQETQYF.

J is TRBJ1-2 and V is TRBV7-9, with 8 bases fitting TRBD1. Germline trimming cut 4 bases from V and 4 bases from J; bases unmatched to any gene: 2. Germline V lookup: CDR1 SEHNR, CDR2 FQNEAQ (reference sequence). CDR3 length: 13 amino acids. The chain's CDR3 is CASSSDRGYGYTF. The CDR3 DNA reads TGTGCCAGCAGCTCCGACAGGGGCTATGGCTACACCTTC.

This clone was observed a handful of times. The chain recombines TRBV28 with TRBJ1-5, with 9 bases that match TRBD1. Trimming cost V 5 bases and J 5 bases; bases outside gene matches: 10. The CDR3 has 16 residues. The germline gives CDR1 MDHEN, CDR2 SYDVKM. The CDR3 bases are TGTGCCAGCAGTGCCCAATTGGGACAGGGCTATCAGCCCCAGCATTTT. This encodes CASSAQLGQGYQPQHF.

The V and J genes are TRBV25-1 and TRBJ2-7; 10 bases align to TRBD1. The CDR3 is 14 amino acids. V trimming: 8 bases; J trimming: 4 bases; junction bases outside the gene matches: 8. Germline values: CDR1 MGHDK, CDR2 SYGVNS. Written as DNA, the CDR3 is TGTGCCAGCCGCCCGGACAGGGGGTCGTACGAGCAGTACTTC. It yields the protein CASRPDRGSYEQYF.

A note on this clone: This specimen includes other DNA sequences encoding the same CDR3. The gene calls are TRBV5-1 and TRBJ2-5; D is uncertain. Per the germline V gene, CDR1 is SGHRS and CDR2 is YFSETQ. This CDR3 comprises 13 residues. V lost 1 base and J 2 bases, leaving 6 bases between the germline ends. CDR3 residues: CASSLPLQETQYF. The CDR3 DNA sequence: TGCGCCAGCAGCTTGCCACTACAAGAGACCCAGTACTTC.